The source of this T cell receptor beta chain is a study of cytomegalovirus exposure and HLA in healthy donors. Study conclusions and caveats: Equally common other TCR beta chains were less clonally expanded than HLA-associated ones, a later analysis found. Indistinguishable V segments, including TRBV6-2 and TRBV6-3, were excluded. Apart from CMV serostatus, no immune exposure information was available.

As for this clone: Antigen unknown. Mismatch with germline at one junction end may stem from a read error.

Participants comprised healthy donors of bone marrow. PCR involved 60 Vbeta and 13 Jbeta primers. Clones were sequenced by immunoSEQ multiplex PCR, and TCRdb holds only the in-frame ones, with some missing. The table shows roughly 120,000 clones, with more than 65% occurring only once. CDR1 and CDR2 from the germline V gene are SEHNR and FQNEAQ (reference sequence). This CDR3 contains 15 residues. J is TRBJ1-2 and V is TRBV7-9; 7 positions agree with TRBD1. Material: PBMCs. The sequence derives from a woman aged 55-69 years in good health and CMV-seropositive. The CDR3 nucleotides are TGTTCCAGCAGCTTACTAGGGGGCGCGGGGAATGGCTACACCTTC. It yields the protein CSSSLLGGAGNGYTF.